Below, 14 T cell receptor beta chains from the same sample are listed, as sequenced in a study of blood T cell repertoires in COVID-19. The data were produced by immunoSEQ multiplex PCR, yet TCRdb's version contains in-frame clones alone and is incomplete. In the table there are fewer than 200,000 clones, 83% of which are singletons. Sequencing was performed on PBMCs or T cells enriched from blood (not recorded which). All receptors come from a woman aged 45-60 years in a cohort exposed to, infected with or recovered from COVID-19 (not recorded which).

The chain uses TRBV7-2 and TRBJ1-2, with 8 bases fitting TRBD1. Germline CDR1 reads SGHTA; CDR2 reads FQGNSA. The CDR3 contains 13 residues. Trimming took 5 bases from V and 4 from J; bases not matched to a gene: 3. CDR3 protein: CASSRGQGYGYTF. The CDR3 DNA sequence: TGTGCCAGCAGCCGTGGACAGGGCTATGGCTACACCTTC.

The rearrangement uses TRBV7-8 and TRBJ1-5; no firm D call. Germline loops: CDR1 SGHVS, CDR2 FQNEAQ. The CDR3 is made up of 15 amino acids. Trimming cost V 6 bases and J 0 bases, with 12 bases left between them. The CDR3 loop reads CASSPKPLSNQPQHF. CDR3 in DNA: TGTGCCAGCAGTCCTAAACCCCTTAGCAATCAGCCCCAGCATTTT.

The chain uses TRBV11-3 and TRBJ1-1; D is undetermined. V was pared by 5 bases and J by 2 bases, with 12 bases between. CDR1 and CDR2 (germline): SGHNT, YENEEA. The CDR3 has 14 amino acids. The CDR3 spells CASSPPGGNTEAFF. In DNA form, the CDR3 reads TGTGCCAGCAGCCCCCCCGGCGGTAACACTGAAGCTTTCTTT.

This chain joins TRBV24-1 and TRBJ1-1; TRBD1 might be the D (6 bases). Germline CDR1 is KGHDR and CDR2 is SFDVKD. This CDR3 is built from 16 residues. V gave up 5 bases and J gave up 1 base, with 16 bases separating them. CDR3 nucleotide sequence: TGTGCCACCAGTGCCTCTTTTGAACAGGGGAACACTGAAGCTTTCTTT. Its protein product is CATSASFEQGNTEAFF.

The chain joins TRBV6-5 to TRBJ2-5; D unresolved. The germline CDR1 and CDR2 sequences are MNHEY and SVGAGI. The V gene lost 0 bases and the J gene lost 2 bases, with 13 bases spanning the gap. The CDR3 covers 16 residues. CDR3 nucleotides: TGTGCCAGCAGTTACTCGTACCCGGCGGAGCAAGAGACCCAGTACTTC. Its protein product is CASSYSYPAEQETQYF.

The chain employs TRBV30 and TRBJ1-1; no reliable D call. This CDR3 spans 13 amino acids. CDR1 is GTSNPN and CDR2 is SVGIG in the germline V gene (reference sequence). The V end was cut by 0 bases, the J end by 0 bases, with 5 bases between. Here the CDR3 reads CAWSVQVNTEAFF. CDR3 in DNA: TGTGCCTGGAGTGTTCAGGTGAACACTGAAGCTTTCTTT.

The chain has TRBV11-2 and TRBJ1-2; TRBD1 agrees at 9 bases. The J segment lost 2 bases and the V segment lost 0 bases, leaving 4 bases of the junction unmatched. The CDR3 sequence is 16 residues long. The germline gives CDR1 SGHAT, CDR2 FQNNGV. The CDR3 loop is CASSLDRTGENYGYTF. CDR3 nucleotide sequence: TGTGCCAGCAGCTTAGATAGGACAGGGGAGAACTATGGCTACACCTTC.

This sequence joins TRBV7-8 and TRBJ1-3; 8 bases align to TRBD1. Germline V gene sequence: CDR1 SGHVS, CDR2 FQNEAQ. Trimming at V came to 5 bases and at J to 2 bases, leaving 5 bases not matched to a gene. This CDR3 region has 15 residues. The CDR3 loop reads CASSNGQGPGNTIYF. The CDR3 bases are TGTGCCAGCAGCAACGGACAGGGCCCTGGAAACACCATATATTTT. Using reference TRBV7-8 and TRBJ1-3 for the parts outside the CDR3, the full variable domain is GAGVSQSPRYKVAKRGQDVALRCDPISGHVSLFWYQQALGQGPEFLTYFQNEAQLDKSGLPSDRFFAERPEGSVSTLKIQRTQQEDSAVYLCASSNGQGPGNTIYFGEGSWLTVV.

V usage is TRBV3-1 (or the pseudogene TRBV3-2) and J usage is TRBJ2-1; 11 nucleotides line up with TRBD2. The ends lost 0 bases at V and 0 bases at J; junction bases unmatched: 13. The CDR3 has 21 residues. Germline CDR1 reads LGHDT; CDR2 reads YNNKEL (reference sequence). The CDR3 is CASSQDRPGLAEHLSYNEQFF. CDR3 DNA sequence: TGTGCCAGCAGCCAAGATCGGCCGGGACTAGCGGAACATCTCTCCTACAATGAGCAGTTCTTC.

This clone was counted a few times. This rearrangement joins TRBV7-8 to TRBJ1-1; TRBD1 matches 7 bases. With V trimmed by 3 bases and J by 3 bases, 1 base remained unmatched. This CDR3 is 13 amino acids long. Germline V gene data show CDR1 as SGHVS and CDR2 as FQNEAQ. DNA for the CDR3: TGTGCCAGCAGCTTCGGACAGGACACTGAAGCTTTCTTT. Residues: CASSFGQDTEAFF.

This clone has just a few counts. V and J are TRBV27 and TRBJ2-7; D is unclear. V lost 5 bases, J lost 2 bases, and 13 bases lay in between. This CDR3 has 14 amino acids. CDR1 is MNHEY, CDR2 SMNVEV, per germline (reference sequence). CDR3 loop: CASSSLVQPYEQYF. CDR3 nucleotide sequence: TGTGCCAGCAGTAGCCTGGTACAGCCCTACGAGCAGTACTTC.

The chain links TRBV11-3 to TRBJ1-1, with 9 bases that match TRBD1. V shed 5 bases, J shed 4 bases, and the junction held 17 bases outside the gene matches. The germline V gene has CDR1 SGHNT and CDR2 YENEEA. The CDR3 runs 18 residues. The CDR3 DNA reads as TGTGCCAGCAGCGCATCTTATGTACAGGGGGCGGGAGTCACTGAAGCTTTCTTT. It yields the protein CASSASYVQGAGVTEAFF.

The chain couples TRBV5-4 to TRBJ2-5; possible D gene TRBD2, 5 bases. Germline V gene data show CDR1 as SGHNT and CDR2 as YYREEE (reference sequence). V lost 0 bases, J lost 6 bases, and 9 bases lay in between. The CDR3 runs 13 residues. As DNA, the CDR3 is TGTGCCAGCAGCTTGGACGGGGAGAAGACCCAGTACTTC. Residues: CASSLDGEKTQYF.

The rearrangement uses TRBV11-2 and TRBJ2-1, with D uncertain. Trimming stripped 2 bases from V and 9 bases from J, with 17 bases between. From germline, CDR1 is SGHAT and CDR2 FQNNGV. There are 15 residues in the CDR3. The CDR3 spells CASSLYGEAMVEQFF. CDR3 sequence (DNA): TGTGCCAGCAGCTTATACGGCGAGGCCATGGTTGAGCAGTTCTTC.